The 25 T cell receptor beta chains below come from one sample, sequenced in a study of blood T cell repertoires in COVID-19. Generated by immunoSEQ multiplex PCR, the TCRdb table keeps only in-frame clones and is missing some. Of 150,000 to 180,000 clones in the sample, roughly 88% are singletons; the top ten hold around 9.8%. Material: peripheral blood. These receptors all stem from a woman aged 45-65 years with acute or convalescent COVID-19.

The chain combines TRBV7-2 with TRBJ1-3, with D possibly being TRBD1 (6 bases). CDR1 is SGHTA, CDR2 FQGNSA, per germline. This CDR3 has 14 amino acids. The ends were cut back, 5 bases at V and 0 bases at J, with 8 bases in the middle. CDR3 in DNA: TGTGCCAGCAGCCAGGACAGCTCTGGAAACACCATATATTTT. Its protein product is CASSQDSSGNTIYF.

V and J are TRBV7-8 and TRBJ2-3; D is uncertain. The germline gives CDR1 SGHVS, CDR2 FQNEAQ. V was pared by 1 base and J by 2 bases, with 7 bases between. The CDR3 has 14 residues. The CDR3 loop is CASSLVGDTDTQYF. CDR3 sequence (DNA): TGTGCCAGCAGCTTAGTCGGAGACACAGATACGCAGTATTTT.

This chain links TRBV7-9 with TRBJ2-2; 7 nucleotides agree with TRBD2. J was trimmed by 5 bases and V by 2 bases; bases with no gene match: 5. CDR3 length: 15 amino acids. Germline-derived CDR1 and CDR2 are SEHNR and FQNEAQ (reference sequence). CDR3 DNA sequence: TGTGCCAGCAGCTTAACTGGGAGGGTTACCGGGGAGCTGTTTTTT. This gives the protein CASSLTGRVTGELFF.

This chain connects TRBV6-4 to TRBJ1-1, with a possible D match to TRBD1 (6 bases). The CDR3 is 15 amino acids. The V end lost 7 bases, the J end lost 0 bases, and 15 bases lay between the germline ends. Germline V gene sequence: CDR1 MRHNA, CDR2 SNTAGT. The CDR3 sequence is CASTPSGQLNTEAFF. CDR3 in DNA: TGTGCCAGCACTCCCTCCGGACAGTTGAACACTGAAGCTTTCTTT.

In regard to this clone: Different DNA sequences within this sample yield the same CDR3. V gene TRBV7-3 combines with J gene TRBJ2-7, with 10 bases fitting TRBD2. The CDR3 sequence is 13 residues long. The junction had 1 base not matched to a gene; V was cut back by 5 bases and J by 3 bases. Germline V gene lookup returns CDR1 SGHTA and CDR2 FQGTGA. The CDR3 sequence: CASSIAGGYEQYF. The CDR3 DNA reads TGTGCCAGCAGCATAGCGGGGGGCTACGAGCAGTACTTC.

The J gene is TRBJ1-5, the V gene TRBV6-1; 8 bases match TRBD1. The CDR3 consists of 16 residues. V lost 4 bases, J lost 0 bases, and 5 bases stayed unmatched. CDR1 is MNHNS, CDR2 SASEGT, per germline. The CDR3 is CASSADRDFSNQPQHF. CDR3 nucleotides: TGTGCCAGCAGTGCGGACAGGGATTTTAGCAATCAGCCCCAGCATTTT.

V is TRBV9 and J is TRBJ2-2; 10 bases are a match to TRBD1. The CDR3 is 15 residues long. With 3 bases clipped from V and 6 bases from J, the junction kept 5 bases outside the gene matches. Per the germline V gene, CDR1 is SGDLS and CDR2 is YYNGEE. The CDR3 sequence is CASSARQGAAGELFF. DNA for the CDR3: TGTGCCAGCAGCGCCCGACAGGGGGCCGCCGGGGAGCTGTTTTTT.

The chain has TRBV28 and TRBJ2-1; D might be TRBD2 (5 bases). The CDR3 has 15 amino acids. The V gene lost 1 base and the J gene lost 4 bases, with 11 bases spanning the gap. Germline V gives CDR1 MDHEN, CDR2 SYDVKM. DNA of the CDR3: TGTGCCAGCAGTTTATTGGGAGCTGGGTACAATGAGCAGTTCTTC. Its protein product is CASSLLGAGYNEQFF. Supplemented by reference TRBV28 and TRBJ2-1, the full variable domain reads DVKVTQSSRYLVKRTGEKVFLECVQDMDHENMFWYRQDPGLGLRLIYFSYDVKMKEKGDIPEGYSVSREKKERFSLILESASTNQTSMYLCASSLLGAGYNEQFFGPGTRLTVL.

This rearrangement joins TRBV6-6 to TRBJ2-1; D possibly corresponds to TRBD1 (6 bases). The CDR3 extends over 13 amino acids. Germline CDR1 MNHNY, CDR2 SVGAGI (reference sequence). V was cut by 5 bases and J by 10 bases, with 15 bases left in between. The CDR3 DNA reads TGTGCCAGCAGTCAACAGGGTAGGGGCGAGCAGTTCTTC. Translated, it gives CASSQQGRGEQFF.

The chain carries TRBV3-1 (or the pseudogene TRBV3-2) and TRBJ2-3; 13 bases fit TRBD2. V shed 1 base and J 1 base; nucleotides not matched to a gene: 14. The CDR3 is 21 amino acids. Germline assignment: CDR1 LGHDT and CDR2 YNNKEL (reference sequence). The CDR3 DNA reads as TGTGCCAGCAGCCAAGGGGGACTAGCGGGAACCCAGGGTTTCCGCACAGATACGCAGTATTTT. Translated, it gives CASSQGGLAGTQGFRTDTQYF.

This clone was seen a handful of times. The rearrangement uses TRBV15 and TRBJ1-5; D not certain. Germline CDR1 LNHNV, CDR2 YYDKDF (reference sequence). V was trimmed by 6 bases and J by 4 bases, leaving 19 bases between them. This CDR3 is built from 16 residues. CDR3: CATRDRPGEINQPQHF. The DNA for the CDR3 is TGTGCCACCAGGGATCGACCGGGAGAAATTAATCAGCCCCAGCATTTT.

This sequence joins TRBV2 and TRBJ1-4, with D perhaps matching TRBD1 (6 bases). The germline V gene encodes CDR1 SNHLY and CDR2 FYNNEI. The CDR3 loop spans 13 amino acids. Deletions cut 6 bases from V and 7 bases from J, with 12 bases between. CDR3 coding DNA: TGTGCCAGCAGACGGGGGGCGGGTGAAAAACTGTTTTTT. This codes for CASRRGAGEKLFF.

The chain has TRBV3-1 (or the pseudogene TRBV3-2) and TRBJ2-7; D perhaps matches TRBD2 (5 bases). This CDR3 contains 14 residues. The germline V and J ends were trimmed by 0 bases and 6 bases, with 12 bases remaining between them. Germline V gene sequence: CDR1 LGHDT, CDR2 YNNKEL (reference sequence). The CDR3 coding sequence is TGTGCCAGCAGCCAAGATAGGAGGTTATCCGAGCAGTACTTC. Translation: CASSQDRRLSEQYF.

The chain is built from TRBV24-1 and TRBJ2-3, with 8 bases lining up with TRBD2. Germline CDR1 KGHDR, CDR2 SFDVKD. The CDR3 runs to 16 residues. The J segment lost 1 base and the V segment lost 1 base, leaving 3 bases of the junction unmatched. CDR3 nucleotides: TGTGCCACCAGTGATTTCTCGCGGGAGGGCACAGATACGCAGTATTTT. It codes for CATSDFSREGTDTQYF.

V gene TRBV5-1 combines with J gene TRBJ2-7; 10 nucleotides line up with TRBD1. V trimming: 4 bases; J trimming: 2 bases; junction bases outside the gene matches: 9. The CDR3 runs 16 residues. CDR1 and CDR2 (germline): SGHRS, YFSETQ. CDR3 sequence reads: CASSKTTGTGAYEQYF. CDR3 sequence (DNA): TGCGCCAGCAGCAAAACGACCGGGACAGGGGCCTACGAGCAGTACTTC.

The chain combines TRBV9 with TRBJ1-3, with a tentative D call TRBD1 (6 bases). The CDR3 runs 15 residues. The V and J ends lost 6 bases and 0 bases respectively, with 13 bases between them. Germline V gene lookup returns CDR1 SGDLS and CDR2 YYNGEE. CDR3 amino acids: CASNPRGSSGNTIYF. The CDR3 DNA reads as TGTGCCAGCAACCCTAGGGGGAGCTCTGGAAACACCATATATTTT.

J is TRBJ2-1 and V is TRBV6-2 or TRBV6-3, with 14 bases lining up with TRBD2. The V gene end was trimmed by 2 bases and the J gene end by 8 bases; junction bases not matched to a gene: 2. Germline values: CDR1 MNHEY, CDR2 SVGEGT. This CDR3 has 15 residues. CDR3 nucleotide sequence: TGTGCCAGCAGTTACGGACTAGCGGGGGGCTATGAGCAGTTCTTC. Its protein is CASSYGLAGGYEQFF.

The gene calls are TRBV20-1 and TRBJ1-5; no clear D gene. CDR3 length: 12 amino acids. Trimming pared 3 bases from V and 1 base from J, leaving 4 bases between. Germline V gene lookup returns CDR1 DFQATT and CDR2 SNEGSKA (reference sequence). This chain's CDR3 is CSASLSNQPQHF. The CDR3 coding sequence is TGCAGTGCTAGTCTCAGCAATCAGCCCCAGCATTTT.

This clone was picked up a small number of times. The chain couples TRBV9 to TRBJ1-2; 8 bases line up with TRBD1. CDR1 and CDR2 from the germline V gene are SGDLS and YYNGEE. The J segment lost 6 bases and the V segment lost 4 bases, leaving 8 bases of the junction unmatched. The CDR3 is made up of 14 amino acids. The CDR3 DNA reads TGTGCCAGCAGCTCACAGGGGGGCATAGATGGCTACACCTTC. Translation gives CASSSQGGIDGYTF.

This clone was observed a few times. Here the CDR3 reads CSASRGGSYNEQFF. Written as DNA, the CDR3 is TGCAGTGCTAGTCGGGGGGGCTCCTACAATGAGCAGTTCTTC. This rearrangement joins TRBV20-1 to TRBJ2-1; 8 bases line up with TRBD2. This CDR3 is 14 amino acids long. CDR1 DFQATT and CDR2 SNEGSKA come from the germline V gene (reference sequence). V lost 3 bases, J lost 0 bases, and 1 base stayed unmatched.

The rearrangement joins TRBV3-1 (or the pseudogene TRBV3-2) to TRBJ2-3; D is possibly TRBD1 (5 bases). V was shortened by 1 base and J by 4 bases, with 15 bases between the two germline ends. The germline gives CDR1 LGHDT, CDR2 YNNKEL (reference sequence). CDR3 length: 16 residues. The CDR3 is CASSQGAGLRPDTQYF. CDR3 nucleotides: TGTGCCAGCAGCCAAGGGGCAGGGTTAAGGCCAGATACGCAGTATTTT.

The chain links TRBV5-1 to TRBJ1-6; the match to TRBD1 covers 8 bases. Germline lookup yields CDR1 SGHRS and CDR2 YFSETQ. After removal of 2 bases from V and 9 bases from J, the junction contained 10 bases not matched to a gene. CDR3 size: 16 residues. As DNA, the CDR3 is TGCGCCAGCAGCTTTGGCTCGGCACAGGGGGGTTCACCCCTCCACTTT. Protein sequence: CASSFGSAQGGSPLHF.

This clone has only a few counts. The CDR3 sequence is CASSQDPGLRYEQYF. CDR3 bases: TGTGCCAGCAGCCAAGATCCAGGGCTTCGGTACGAGCAGTACTTC. The rearrangement joins TRBV4-2 to TRBJ2-7, with D maybe TRBD1 (5 bases). V shed 0 bases and J shed 4 bases, with 13 bases lying between them. The germline gives CDR1 LGHNA, CDR2 YNFKEQ. The CDR3 totals 15 residues.

J is TRBJ2-5 and V is TRBV3-1 (or the pseudogene TRBV3-2); possible D gene TRBD2, 5 bases. Trimming cost V 2 bases and J 0 bases, with 10 bases left between them. Germline V lookup: CDR1 LGHDT, CDR2 YNNKEL (reference sequence). The CDR3 loop spans 15 amino acids. CDR3 residues: CASSQHGLNQETQYF. The CDR3 nucleotides read TGTGCCAGCAGCCAACACGGACTGAACCAAGAGACCCAGTACTTC.

This chain uses TRBV6-2 or TRBV6-3 with TRBJ1-2, with TRBD1 identical over 8 bases. This CDR3 is 14 amino acids long. Looked up from germline, CDR1 is MNHEY and CDR2 is SVGEGT. V shed 6 bases and J 3 bases; nucleotides not matched to a gene: 6. As DNA, the CDR3 is TGTGCCAGCAGCCACCTACAGGGGGACTATGGCTACACCTTC. Its protein is CASSHLQGDYGYTF.